The 25 T cell receptor beta chains reported below all come from one sample, sequenced in a study of OX40 agonist ivuxolimab in advanced cancers. The library was prepared using the immunoSEQ multiplex PCR assay. TCRdb provides this immuneACCESS table in a form limited to in-frame rearrangements. Some clones are lacking; in checked studies, under half of them reflect an unresolved V gene, and why the rest are absent is not known. The sample table holds under 90,000 clones, of which approximately 89% were seen once. Roughly 0.22% of the sample is taken by the ten largest. The specimen comprised CD4+ or CD8+ T cells sorted from blood, sampled in a trial of the OX40 agonist ivuxolimab. These TCRs come from an adult with an advanced solid tumor such as melanoma, head and neck, liver or kidney cancer.

DNA for the CDR3: TGTGCCAGCCTAGCGGGGGGGTCCACAGATACGCAGTATTTT. It translates to CASLAGGSTDTQYF. The chain joins TRBV2 to TRBJ2-3; 12 bases match TRBD2. Looked up from germline, CDR1 is SNHLY and CDR2 is FYNNEI. CDR3 size: 14 residues. The V gene end was trimmed by 8 bases and the J gene end by 2 bases; junction bases not matched to a gene: 2.

CDR3 DNA sequence: TGTGCCAGCAGTATCGCGGGGGGGTCGGTCGAGCAGTACGTC. Its protein product is CASSIAGGSVEQYV. The chain carries TRBV2 and TRBJ2-7; 9 bases agree with TRBD2. V lost 5 bases to trimming and J lost 6 bases; unmatched junction nucleotides: 8. The CDR3 consists of 14 residues. Germline V gene lookup returns CDR1 SNHLY and CDR2 FYNNEI.

The V and J genes are TRBV5-8 and TRBJ1-4; D gene uncertain. The CDR3 is 13 amino acids. Trimming removed 1 base at V and 4 bases at J, with 5 bases between. Germline V lookup: CDR1 SGHTS, CDR2 YDEGEE. CDR3 nucleotides: TGTGCCAGCAGCTTGAACCTTAATGAAAAACTGTTTTTT. Protein: CASSLNLNEKLFF.

The chain recombines TRBV28 with TRBJ1-3; no definite D call. The CDR3 has 15 residues. Trimming took off 1 base at V and 0 bases at J, with 7 bases between the two ends. Germline V gene data show CDR1 as MDHEN and CDR2 as SYDVKM. The CDR3 protein is CASSLLGASGNTIYF. The CDR3 DNA sequence: TGTGCCAGCAGTTTATTAGGAGCCTCTGGAAACACCATATATTTT.

This chain joins TRBV18 and TRBJ2-4; 7 bases fit TRBD1. Germline V gene lookup returns CDR1 KGHSH and CDR2 LQKENI. The CDR3 contains 14 residues. Unmatched junction bases numbered 4, after V lost 4 bases and J lost 4 bases. The chain's CDR3 is CASSQGQSKNIQYF. Written as DNA, the CDR3 is TGTGCCAGCTCACAGGGACAGAGTAAAAACATTCAGTACTTC.

This clone was counted between two and nine times. The chain employs TRBV4-3 and TRBJ2-5; TRBD2 is a possible D gene (6 bases). CDR1 LGHNA and CDR2 YSLEER come from the germline V gene. Between the trimmed V and J ends, which lost 4 bases and 1 base, there was a span of 7 bases. This CDR3 has 13 amino acids. CDR3 DNA: TGCGCCAGCAGCCGGGACTCCCAAGAGACCCAGTACTTC. Translated: CASSRDSQETQYF.

This clone was counted a few times. The chain couples TRBV7-6 to TRBJ2-2; TRBD1 might be the D (6 bases). The CDR3 runs to 15 residues. Per germline, CDR1 SGHVS and CDR2 FNYEAQ. Trimming removed 5 bases at V and 8 bases at J, with 18 bases between. This chain's CDR3 is CASSPTTGITGELFF. The CDR3 DNA follows: TGTGCCAGCAGCCCAACTACAGGGATAACGGGGGAGCTGTTTTTT.

The rearrangement joins TRBV6-1 to TRBJ2-7; TRBD1 is a possible D gene (7 bases). The germline CDR1 and CDR2 sequences are MNHNS and SASEGT. The CDR3 runs to 15 residues. With 5 bases removed from V and 5 bases from J, the gap between germline ends came to 19 bases. This chain's CDR3 is CASSPTRQGGDEQYF. In DNA form, the CDR3 reads TGTGCCAGCAGTCCCACCAGACAGGGAGGTGACGAGCAGTACTTC.

This chain joins TRBV27 and TRBJ1-1; D possibly corresponds to TRBD1 (5 bases). CDR1 MNHEY and CDR2 SMNVEV come from the germline V gene (reference sequence). Trimming took 0 bases from V and 3 from J, leaving 8 bases between them. The CDR3 spans 14 residues. The CDR3 reads CASSLSGGDTEAFF. CDR3 sequence (DNA): TGTGCCAGCAGTTTATCGGGAGGGGACACTGAAGCTTTCTTT.

The rearrangement uses TRBV10-1 and TRBJ2-3, with 12 bases that match TRBD2. There are 17 residues in the CDR3. V was pared by 0 bases and J by 2 bases, with 3 bases of the junction left unmatched. From germline, CDR1 is WNHNN and CDR2 SYGVQD (reference sequence). CDR3 amino acids: CASSESTSGGVTDTQYF. The CDR3 DNA follows: TGCGCCAGCAGTGAGTCGACTAGCGGGGGAGTCACAGATACGCAGTATTTT.

The chain is built from TRBV18 and TRBJ2-1, with 7 bases fitting TRBD1. Germline loops: CDR1 KGHSH, CDR2 LQKENI. This CDR3 spans 13 amino acids. J gave up 10 bases and V 6 bases, and 9 bases lay outside the gene matches. Here the CDR3 reads CASSRDSLLEQFF. The CDR3, as DNA: TGTGCCAGCTCCAGGGACAGCCTCCTAGAGCAGTTCTTC.

The V gene is TRBV5-1, the J gene TRBJ1-1; TRBD1 might be the D (6 bases). Trimming removed 4 bases at V and 0 bases at J, with 10 bases between. The germline CDR1 and CDR2 sequences are SGHRS and YFSETQ. CDR3 length: 14 residues. The CDR3 loop is CASSGQPMNTEAFF. The CDR3, as DNA: TGCGCCAGCAGCGGACAGCCCATGAACACTGAAGCTTTCTTT.

V usage is TRBV28 and J usage is TRBJ1-1, with a possible D match to TRBD1 (6 bases). The V gene lost 4 bases and the J gene lost 3 bases, with 9 bases spanning the gap. Germline-derived CDR1 and CDR2 are MDHEN and SYDVKM. The CDR3 is 13 residues long. The CDR3 reads CASSWAGDTEAFF. In nucleotides, the CDR3 is TGTGCCAGCAGTTGGGCAGGGGACACTGAAGCTTTCTTT.

This clone showed up just once. The CDR3 sequence: CASRNPIRQGENYGYTF. DNA for the CDR3: TGTGCCAGCAGAAACCCAATCCGACAGGGGGAAAACTATGGCTACACCTTC. V gene TRBV2 combines with J gene TRBJ1-2; TRBD1 matches at 9 bases. From germline, CDR1 is SNHLY and CDR2 FYNNEI. V was clipped by 6 bases and J by 2 bases; unmatched bases: 13. There are 17 residues in the CDR3. Together with reference TRBV2 and TRBJ1-2, the CDR3 gives the full variable domain: EPEVTQTPSHQVTQMGQEVILRCVPISNHLYFYWYRQILGQKVEFLVSFYNNEISEKSEIFDDQFSVERPDGSNFTLKIRSTKLEDSAMYFCASRNPIRQGENYGYTFGSGTRLTVV.

The chain is built from TRBV6-1 and TRBJ2-1; 8 bases are shared with TRBD2. The CDR3 runs 15 residues. Germline trimming cut 1 base from V and 8 bases from J; bases unmatched to any gene: 7. Germline loops: CDR1 MNHNS, CDR2 SASEGT. The CDR3 DNA reads as TGTGCCAGCAGTGAAGGGGGACTAGTCGTCGATGAGCAGTTCTTC. It yields the protein CASSEGGLVVDEQFF.

V usage is TRBV15 and J usage is TRBJ1-6; no definite D call. In germline, CDR1 is LNHNV, CDR2 YYDKDF (reference sequence). The length of the CDR3 is 13 residues. V was shortened by 0 bases and J by 7 bases, with 4 bases between the two germline ends. DNA of the CDR3: TGTGCCACCAGCAGAGAGGGGAATTCACCCCTCCACTTT. Amino acids: CATSREGNSPLHF. The full variable domain, completed using reference TRBV15 and TRBJ1-6, is DAMVIQNPRYQVTQFGKPVTLSCSQTLNHNVMYWYQQKSSQAPKLLFHYYDKDFNNEADTPDNFQSRRPNTSFCFLDIRSPGLGDTAMYLCATSREGNSPLHFGNGTRLTVT.

A word on this clone: Additional DNA sequences in this sample encode the identical CDR3. V gene TRBV19 combines with J gene TRBJ2-5; weak D call: TRBD2 (5 bases). Germline V CDR1 and CDR2: LNHDA, SQIVND (reference sequence). Trimming left V 3 bases short and J 2 bases short, with 7 bases between. The CDR3 is made up of 13 amino acids. The CDR3 DNA reads TGTGCCAGTAGTATTCGGGGACAAGAGACCCAGTACTTC. This codes for CASSIRGQETQYF.

The gene calls are TRBV6-5 and TRBJ2-7; D not certain. The CDR3 is made up of 13 amino acids. Trimming took 6 bases from V and 3 from J, leaving 12 bases between them. CDR1 is MNHEY and CDR2 is SVGAGI in the germline V gene. Written as DNA, the CDR3 is TGTGCCAGCAGGCTTGACGGTCACTACGAGCAGTACTTC. This codes for CASRLDGHYEQYF.

This chain connects TRBV30 to TRBJ2-5; TRBD1 or TRBD2 may be the D gene (5 bases each). This CDR3 is 11 amino acids long. The V end was cut by 5 bases, the J end by 5 bases, with 9 bases between. From germline, CDR1 is GTSNPN and CDR2 SVGIG (reference sequence). The DNA of the CDR3 is TGTGCCTGGGGGGGTGGGGAGACCCAGTACTTC. Residues: CAWGGGETQYF. The whole variable domain, filled in from reference TRBV30 and TRBJ2-5, reads SQTIHQWPATLVQPVGSPLSLECTVEGTSNPNLYWYRQAAGRGLQLLFYSVGIGQISSEVPQNLSASRPQDRQFILSSKKLLLSDSGFYLCAWGGGETQYFGPGTRLLVL.

This sequence joins TRBV19 and TRBJ1-4; D unclear. Germline V lookup: CDR1 LNHDA, CDR2 SQIVND (reference sequence). The CDR3 runs to 15 residues. V lost 3 bases and J lost 5, with 13 bases in between. CDR3 region: CASSILPRPNEKLFF. The CDR3 coding sequence is TGTGCCAGTAGTATTCTTCCCCGCCCGAATGAAAAACTGTTTTTT.

The chain is built from TRBV7-9 and TRBJ2-5; D is unclear. V was clipped by 4 bases and J by 11 bases, with 11 bases between them. This CDR3 contains 11 residues. The germline CDR1 and CDR2 sequences are SEHNR and FQNEAQ (reference sequence). In nucleotides, the CDR3 is TGTGCCAGCAGCTCGGTATCTGAGCAGTACTTC. This codes for CASSSVSEQYF.

This chain links TRBV6-5 with TRBJ1-1; D is uncertain. Trimming removed 0 bases at V and 0 bases at J, with 8 bases between. Germline V CDR1 and CDR2: MNHEY, SVGAGI. The length of the CDR3 is 15 residues. The DNA for the CDR3 is TGTGCCAGCAGTTACTCCCAAGGGTTGAACACTGAAGCTTTCTTT. This codes for CASSYSQGLNTEAFF.

This chain connects TRBV5-6 to TRBJ2-5; 7 nucleotides line up with TRBD2. Germline V gene sequence: CDR1 SGHDT, CDR2 YYEEEE. CDR3 size: 13 residues. Unmatched junction bases numbered 4, after V lost 4 bases and J lost 4 bases. CDR3 nucleotides: TGTGCCAGCAGCAGGACTAGGGGAGAGACCCAGTACTTC. Translation: CASSRTRGETQYF.

The gene calls are TRBV9 and TRBJ1-2; 9 bases are a match to TRBD1. With 4 bases clipped from V and 13 bases from J, the junction kept 14 bases outside the gene matches. Germline V gives CDR1 SGDLS, CDR2 YYNGEE. This CDR3 is built from 14 residues. The CDR3 sequence: CASSITGTGKQSTF. The CDR3 nucleotides read TGTGCCAGCAGCATCACCGGGACAGGGAAACAAAGCACCTTC.

The chain links TRBV10-2 to TRBJ2-7; 9 nucleotides match TRBD1. This CDR3 is 14 amino acids long. V shed 6 bases, J shed 0 bases, and the junction held 3 bases outside the gene matches. CDR1 WSHSY and CDR2 SAAADI come from the germline V gene. The CDR3 DNA follows: TGCGCCAGCAGAGGACAGGGGATCTCCTACGAGCAGTACGTC. Its protein is CASRGQGISYEQYV.